This T cell receptor (beta chain) is from a study of blood T cell repertoires in COVID-19. Overall study: Samples came from the United States, Italy and Spain, spanning acute and convalescent COVID-19. The cDNA or gDNA used as material had been derived from T cells, B-cell-depleted T cells, or PBMCs.

Germline CDR1 LGHDT, CDR2 YNNKEL (reference sequence). Trimming shortened V by 4 bases and J by 7 bases, and 14 bases separated the two germline ends. There are 15 residues in the CDR3. In the source study's methods: It was from reference gene primer amplification that nucleated cell counts were estimated. The repertoire was sequenced with immunoSEQ multiplex PCR; TCRdb's copy has only in-frame clones and lacks some. V, J and clone size are those of that table, while D and trimming were read from the DNA. In the table there are roughly 200,000 clones, around four fifths of which are singletons. This TCR derives from a woman over 75 with active or convalescent COVID-19. The sample consisted of peripheral blood. The chain is built from TRBV3-1 (or the pseudogene TRBV3-2) and TRBJ1-6; tentatively, D is TRBD1 (6 bases). In DNA form, the CDR3 reads TGTGCCAGCAGCCGGTTCCGAGGGGGAAATTCACCCCTCCACTTT. Amino acid sequence: CASSRFRGGNSPLHF.